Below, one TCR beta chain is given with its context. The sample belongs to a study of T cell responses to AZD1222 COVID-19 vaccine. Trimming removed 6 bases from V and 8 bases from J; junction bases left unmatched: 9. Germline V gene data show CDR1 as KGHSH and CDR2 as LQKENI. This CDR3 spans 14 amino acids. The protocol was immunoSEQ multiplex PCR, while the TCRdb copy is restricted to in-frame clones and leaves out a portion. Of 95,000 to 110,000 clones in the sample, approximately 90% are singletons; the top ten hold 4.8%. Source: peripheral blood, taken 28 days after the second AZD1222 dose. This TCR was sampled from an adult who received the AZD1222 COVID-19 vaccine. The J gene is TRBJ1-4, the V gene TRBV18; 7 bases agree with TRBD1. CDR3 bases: TGTGCCAGCTCGCTTGGACAGGTTCCCGAAAAACTGTTTTTT. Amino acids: CASSLGQVPEKLFF.